These 22 T cell receptor beta chains share one sample of origin, sequenced in a study of vaccination effects on CD4 cells after COVID-19. When around 10 days of culture had elapsed, CD4+ T cells were isolated. All study participants received two doses of BNT162b2 or mRNA-1273 vaccine. Only in-frame clones appear in the TCRdb table, and some are missing; sequencing was by immunoSEQ multiplex PCR. The sample yields just under 75,000 clones, roughly four fifths seen once. Their recognized antigens are unknown. The sample consisted of CD4+ T cells from PBMCs cultured without peptide, taken after COVID-19 vaccination. All receptors come from a human donor who received a COVID-19 vaccine.

J is TRBJ2-7 and V is TRBV18; 9 bases fit TRBD1. Germline loops: CDR1 KGHSH, CDR2 LQKENI. The ends lost 5 bases at V and 3 bases at J; junction bases unmatched: 11. CDR3 size: 16 residues. The CDR3 sequence is CASSTTQGAGSYEQYV. The CDR3 DNA follows: TGTGCCAGCTCAACCACACAGGGGGCGGGAAGCTACGAGCAGTACGTC.

The V and J genes are TRBV7-3 and TRBJ1-5, with 8 positions matching TRBD1. This CDR3 comprises 16 residues. The V segment lost 5 bases and the J segment 2 bases; nucleotides outside the gene matches: 8. The V gene's germline CDR1 is SGHTA and CDR2 FQGTGA. This CDR3 reads CASSGTRGLGNQPQHF. In nucleotides, the CDR3 is TGTGCCAGCAGCGGAACCAGGGGGCTAGGCAATCAGCCCCAGCATTTT.

J is TRBJ2-3 and V is TRBV19, with 7 bases identical to TRBD1. The junction had 4 bases not matched to a gene; V was cut back by 1 base and J by 0 bases. Germline V gene sequence: CDR1 LNHDA, CDR2 SQIVND (reference sequence). The CDR3 covers 16 residues. CDR3 region: CASSIATGLSTDTQYF. CDR3 nucleotide sequence: TGTGCCAGTAGTATAGCGACAGGGCTGAGCACAGATACGCAGTATTTT.

The table lists this clone with a few counts. The chain joins TRBV4-1 to TRBJ2-7, with D possibly being TRBD1 (6 bases). The CDR3 runs 16 residues. The V gene lost 0 bases and the J gene lost 2 bases, with 14 bases spanning the gap. Germline V gene data show CDR1 as MGHRA and CDR2 as YSYEKL. The CDR3 here is CASSQDETGQTYEQYV. In DNA, the CDR3 is TGCGCCAGCAGCCAAGATGAGACAGGCCAGACCTACGAGCAGTACGTC.

The chain recombines TRBV6-6 with TRBJ1-4, with D perhaps matching TRBD1 (6 bases). The V and J ends lost 6 bases and 5 bases respectively, with 7 bases between them. The germline CDR1 and CDR2 sequences are MNHNY and SVGAGI (reference sequence). The CDR3 sequence is 12 residues long. For the CDR3, the DNA is TGTGCCAGCAGAACAGGGAATGAAAAACTGTTTTTT. It encodes CASRTGNEKLFF.

This clone was counted once. J is TRBJ1-4 and V is TRBV4-3; D not certain. The CDR3 is 18 amino acids. Germline CDR1 LGHNA, CDR2 YSLEER. The V and J ends lost 0 bases and 6 bases respectively, with 20 bases between them. The CDR3 here is CASSQDRAGGLLYEKLFF. The CDR3 region has the DNA TGCGCCAGCAGCCAAGATCGGGCAGGAGGGCTACTATATGAAAAACTGTTTTTT.

V gene TRBV28 combines with J gene TRBJ1-2; possible D gene TRBD1, 5 bases. Germline values: CDR1 MDHEN, CDR2 SYDVKM. The CDR3 has 13 amino acids. Between the trimmed V and J ends, which lost 10 bases and 2 bases, there was a span of 14 bases. The CDR3: CATPGLNNYGYTF. As DNA, the CDR3 is TGTGCCACCCCGGGACTGAACAACTATGGCTACACCTTC.

The gene calls are TRBV6-6 and TRBJ1-1; the D is unclear. Germline V gene sequence: CDR1 MNHNY, CDR2 SVGAGI (reference sequence). Trimming took 10 bases from V and 6 from J, leaving 15 bases between them. This CDR3 is 12 amino acids long. Here the CDR3 reads CATRAAVAEAFF. The CDR3 region has the DNA TGTGCCACGCGGGCAGCCGTCGCTGAAGCTTTCTTT.

In this sample, this clone turned up a few times. V usage is TRBV14 and J usage is TRBJ1-2, with TRBD1 as a possible D gene (5 bases). CDR1 is SGHDN, CDR2 FVKESK, per germline. Trimming pared 3 bases from V and 6 bases from J, leaving 17 bases between. The CDR3 is made up of 15 amino acids. The CDR3 sequence is CASSHLRRSRDGYTF. The DNA of the CDR3 is TGTGCCAGCAGCCATCTCAGGAGGAGCAGGGATGGCTACACCTTC.

This chain uses TRBV7-2 with TRBJ2-3; D is uncertain. Trimming shortened V by 0 bases and J by 8 bases, and 9 bases separated the two germline ends. The CDR3 is 13 residues long. CDR1 and CDR2 (germline): SGHTA, FQGNSA. CDR3 loop: CASSLANTRTQYF. Here the CDR3 DNA reads TGTGCCAGCAGCTTAGCGAACACACGTACGCAGTATTTT.

The rearrangement uses TRBV28 and TRBJ1-2; 7 nucleotides match TRBD1. V gave up 5 bases and J gave up 2 bases; unmatched junction bases: 2. The CDR3 runs to 13 residues. Germline assignment: CDR1 MDHEN and CDR2 SYDVKM. The CDR3: CASSPGGNYGYTF. In DNA form, the CDR3 reads TGTGCCAGCAGTCCAGGGGGAAACTATGGCTACACCTTC.

This clone was detected a few times. The gene calls are TRBV6-5 and TRBJ2-2; weak D call: TRBD1 (6 bases). Trimming removed 6 bases at V and 7 bases at J, with 15 bases between. CDR1 MNHEY and CDR2 SVGAGI come from the germline V gene. The CDR3 is 14 amino acids. The DNA for the CDR3 is TGTGCCAGCAGGGACCAGGGGAAGGGCGGGGAGCTGTTTTTT. This encodes CASRDQGKGGELFF.

The chain has TRBV6-1 and TRBJ1-6; tentatively, D is TRBD1 (5 bases). Trimming removed 2 bases at V and 7 bases at J, with 15 bases between. The CDR3 consists of 16 residues. Germline CDR1 reads MNHNS; CDR2 reads SASEGT. Here the CDR3 reads CASSERRQGANSPLHF. The DNA for the CDR3 is TGTGCCAGCAGTGAACGTCGGCAGGGCGCCAATTCACCCCTCCACTTT.

The chain recombines TRBV5-1 with TRBJ2-5, with TRBD2 identical over 14 bases. Germline lookup yields CDR1 SGHRS and CDR2 YFSETQ. V was clipped by 3 bases and J by 2 bases; unmatched bases: 3. The CDR3 spans 16 residues. CDR3 DNA: TGCGCCAGCAGCTCTTGGACTAGCGGGGGGCAAGAGACCCAGTACTTC. This gives the protein CASSSWTSGGQETQYF.

The CDR3 is CASSLGQADDLNYGYTF. For the CDR3, the DNA is TGCGCCAGCAGTCTCGGACAGGCGGATGATCTTAACTATGGCTACACCTTC. The chain carries TRBV5-1 and TRBJ1-2, with 7 nucleotides matching TRBD1. The V and J ends lost 5 bases and 1 base, in that order; junction bases with no gene match: 14. The CDR3 length is 17 residues. Germline loops: CDR1 SGHRS, CDR2 YFSETQ.

The rearrangement uses TRBV6-6 and TRBJ1-1; D unresolved. The germline V and J ends were trimmed by 7 bases and 4 bases, with 10 bases remaining between them. In germline, CDR1 is MNHNY, CDR2 SVGAGI (reference sequence). The CDR3 runs to 12 residues. The DNA for the CDR3 is TGTGCCAGCACCGTCATCAGCACTGAAGCTTTCTTT. It translates to CASTVISTEAFF.

The rearrangement uses TRBV5-1 and TRBJ1-5, with TRBD1 matching over 7 bases. V lost 1 base and J lost 1; bases outside the gene matches: 2. CDR1 SGHRS and CDR2 YFSETQ come from the germline V gene. The CDR3 is 15 residues long. In DNA form, the CDR3 reads TGCGCCAGCAGCTTGCAGGGACAGAGCAATCAGCCCCAGCATTTT. Translation: CASSLQGQSNQPQHF. Drawing the rest from reference TRBV5-1 and TRBJ1-5, the complete variable domain is KAGVTQTPRYLIKTRGQQVTLSCSPISGHRSVSWYQQTPGQGLQFLFEYFSETQRNKGNFPGRFSGRQFSNSRSEMNVSTLELGDSALYLCASSLQGQSNQPQHFGDGTRLSIL.

This clone appeared once. The chain uses TRBV6-1 and TRBJ2-7, with 12 bases fitting TRBD1. In germline, CDR1 is MNHNS, CDR2 SASEGT. V lost 5 bases to trimming and J lost 3 bases; unmatched junction nucleotides: 8. The CDR3 is made up of 16 amino acids. CDR3 in amino acids: CASSKGGTGGFYEQYV. In nucleotides, the CDR3 is TGTGCCAGCAGTAAAGGGGGGACAGGGGGCTTCTACGAGCAGTACGTC.

The chain employs TRBV7-2 and TRBJ2-7, with D possibly TRBD1 on 6 matching bases. Trimming removed 0 bases at V and 4 bases at J, with 10 bases between. Germline CDR1 reads SGHTA; CDR2 reads FQGNSA. The CDR3 is made up of 14 amino acids. CDR3: CASSLAGTTYEQYV. CDR3 DNA: TGTGCCAGCAGCTTAGCGGGGACAACGTACGAGCAGTACGTC.

V and J are TRBV18 and TRBJ1-1, with 9 bases identical to TRBD1. Germline trimming cut 4 bases from V and 3 bases from J; bases unmatched to any gene: 0. This CDR3 region has 13 residues. CDR1 KGHSH and CDR2 LQKENI come from the germline V gene. CDR3 bases: TGTGCCAGCTCACGGACAGGGGACACTGAAGCTTTCTTT. Translation: CASSRTGDTEAFF.

The V and J genes are TRBV27 and TRBJ2-2; no definite D call. The V end lost 10 bases, the J end lost 1 base, and 13 bases lay between the germline ends. Germline assignment: CDR1 MNHEY and CDR2 SMNVEV (reference sequence). The CDR3 extends over 14 amino acids. The CDR3 sequence is CATKAPWNTGELFF. Written as DNA, the CDR3 is TGTGCCACCAAAGCCCCTTGGAACACCGGGGAGCTGTTTTTT.

The chain is built from TRBV7-9 and TRBJ2-4; 7 bases are shared with TRBD1. Trimming cost V 1 base and J 2 bases; bases outside gene matches: 5. Per the germline V gene, CDR1 is SEHNR and CDR2 is FQNEAQ (reference sequence). The CDR3 consists of 16 residues. The chain's CDR3 is CASSLGRQGTKNIQYF. The CDR3 DNA reads as TGTGCCAGCAGCTTAGGACGACAGGGAACCAAAAACATTCAGTACTTC.